One and the same sample provided the 5 T cell receptor beta chains below, sequenced in a study of T cell changes during pregnancy in multiple sclerosis. Using immunoSEQ multiplex PCR, the repertoire was profiled, and TCRdb retains in-frame clones only, with some absent. Of tens of thousands of clones listed, 91% are singletons. The sample consisted of peripheral blood, taken after pregnancy. These receptors originate from a female donor in good health, enrolled as a control in a pregnancy study.

The gene calls are TRBV6-1 and TRBJ2-3, with 12 nucleotides matching TRBD2. The CDR3 contains 14 residues. Unmatched junction bases numbered 6, after V lost 8 bases and J lost 6 bases. Germline loops: CDR1 MNHNS, CDR2 SASEGT. The CDR3 here is CASDRLAGDDTQYF. CDR3 sequence (DNA): TGTGCCAGCGATAGACTAGCGGGAGATGATACGCAGTATTTT.

J is TRBJ2-1 and V is TRBV18; possibly TRBD2 for D (5 bases). Germline V gene lookup returns CDR1 KGHSH and CDR2 LQKENI. V gave up 0 bases and J gave up 6 bases, with 6 bases separating them. The CDR3 is made up of 13 amino acids. CDR3 DNA sequence: TGTGCCAGCTCACCACCCCGGGGCAATGAGCAGTTCTTC. This gives the protein CASSPPRGNEQFF.

This clone has a handful of counts. The rearrangement joins TRBV4-1 to TRBJ1-1; TRBD1 might be the D (5 bases). V lost 4 bases, J lost 3 bases, and 6 bases lay in between. The germline V gene encodes CDR1 MGHRA and CDR2 YSYEKL. The CDR3 is made up of 12 amino acids. The CDR3 spells CASSRGDTEAFF. CDR3 sequence (DNA): TGCGCCAGCAGCCGGGGGGACACTGAAGCTTTCTTT.

The chain carries TRBV9 and TRBJ1-6; D gene ambiguous. Per germline, CDR1 SGDLS and CDR2 YYNGEE. The CDR3 length is 17 residues. Trimming shortened V by 0 bases and J by 0 bases, and 10 bases separated the two germline ends. CDR3 coding DNA: TGTGCCAGCAGCGTAGGTCGGAGGAGCTCCTATAATTCACCCCTCCACTTT. Translating it yields CASSVGRRSSYNSPLHF.

This clone was recorded once. The chain joins TRBV4-2 to TRBJ2-7; TRBD2 is a possible D gene (6 bases). Trimming cost V 0 bases and J 6 bases, with 12 bases left between them. The CDR3 spans 14 residues. CDR1 is LGHNA and CDR2 is YNFKEQ in the germline V gene. The CDR3 DNA reads TGTGCCAGCAGCCAAGATACCAGGCGGGGCGAGCAGTACTTC. This translates into CASSQDTRRGEQYF.